The present entry profiles one T cell receptor (beta chain) with its context. The clone's antigen remains unknown. Per-base qualities were not stored, and no clone one base away is much larger. The cohort was made up of 500 to 800 healthy bone marrow donors. At the time of sampling, every cohort member was nominally healthy, though immune exposures that went unrecorded were likely present. The donor tested CMV seronegative, placing the donor among the approximately 360 seronegative members of the cohort. A peripheral blood sample was collected from each donor, and TCR beta sequencing was performed on peripheral blood mononuclear cells. Genomic DNA was extracted from the blood cell samples with the Qiagen DNeasy Blood Extraction Kit. This sample is drawn from a study of cytomegalovirus exposure and HLA in healthy donors (dated by TCRdb to 2017 to 2019). Turning to the overall study: In an earlier analysis of under 600 of the donors, 276 Gb of sequence data and roughly 100 million unique TCR beta sequences from about 190 million T cells were reported. Roughly 300 gigabases of sequencing data and 78 million or so unique TCR sequences were included in an early release covering roughly 700 HLA-typed donors. The genetic ancestry cluster associated with self-reported Caucasian donors included 81% of the approximately 410 genotyped donors. The study aimed to test whether signatures of past pathogen exposure could be identified by cataloging public T cell receptors. Using immunosequencing, the study profiled T cell repertoires from about 610 subjects and related those repertoires to cytomegalovirus serostatus. A separate validation cohort of some 130 different subjects was used in addition to the 666-subject first cohort. To predict cytomegalovirus infection status, the study brought together high-throughput TCR immunosequencing, statistical association of individual TCRs with disease status, and machine learning. A later analysis re-analyzed previously published TCR beta repertoires from several hundred donors and added high-resolution HLA genotyping to study TCR occurrence patterns. The later analysis used no new phenotypic data to find candidate immune exposures, relying instead on TCR beta sequences and their occurrence across donors. An earlier analysis of around 640 of the donors used high-throughput TCR beta sequencing to judge whether each TCR beta V gene segment behaved as functional or pseudogenic. Alongside the repertoire data, information on donor age, sex, ethnicity and CMV serostatus was compiled. A later genetic analysis used genome-wide SNP genotypes for 398 of the 666 donors, treating that subset as a discovery cohort. All discovery cohort repertoires had been generated using a single sequencing platform. Both class I and class II loci were covered by HLA typing, at four-digit resolution. The number of donors typed differed by locus, with roughly 629-640 for A, B, C, DRB1 and DQB1, roughly 520 for DQA1, about 610 for DPA1, and approximately 470 for DPB1. Because of strong linkage in the cohort, roughly five DR-DQ haplotypes were treated as single units for association and clustering. On average, approximately 250,000 unique TCR beta nucleotide sequences were sequenced per donor among 398 genotyped donors of the cohort, with roughly 18% of those sequences being non-productive. On the study overall, not on this receptor specifically: In vitro tests confirmed that a few of the cytomegalovirus-associated TCR beta chains recognize cytomegalovirus antigens. In a later analysis, 15,000 to 20,000 TCR beta sequences were associated with specific HLA alleles at a false discovery rate of 0.05. The cohort was sequenced for TCR beta chains only, and without alpha or paired-chain data the features that could be detected were limited. A total of 164 TCR beta chains were listed by the study as associated with cytomegalovirus. Immune exposure information for the cohort was limited to CMV serostatus. In both the original and validation cohorts, the classifier was reported to diagnose cytomegalovirus status with high specificity and sensitivity. HLA typing was unavailable for some donors at each locus, so association tests used only the typed subset. Across donors, most TCR sequences were observed very rarely, whereas some public TCRs were present in many individuals. Broadly in line with IMGT annotations, most TCR beta V segments showed up in productive rearrangements about 87% or about 30% of the time in an earlier analysis of several hundred of the donors. According to a later analysis, parvovirus B19, influenza, CMV and Epstein-Barr virus appeared linked to several top co-occurrence clusters. Linkage disequilibrium might explain the correlated functional status among segregating V segments, but an unknown experimental factor could not be excluded. According to a later genetic analysis, donors in an Asian-associated ancestry cluster had fewer N-insertions in productive TCRs than the approximately 710-donor mean. A later analysis found that TCR association rates varied across HLA loci, with DRB1 alleles showing the most associated TCRs and HLA-C alleles the fewest. A group of highly shared sequence variants was considered likely to be a technical artifact of the sequencing pipeline. A further reported finding was that TCR beta sequences accurately predicted the HLA-A and HLA-B alleles for most subjects in the first cohort. Assigning TCR associations to individual alleles was difficult when HLA alleles, especially DR and DQ, strongly co-occurred. Because counts were too low, about 15 rarely observed V segments, including chromosome 9 orphons, were left out of the earlier analysis of 587 of the donors. V-gene and J-gene trimming of TCR beta chains was associated with a missense DCLRE1C variant in a later genetic analysis, and the association was replicated in an independent cohort. The presence/absence analyses assumed that sequencing depth was roughly uniform across donors, and that assumption may not be true. According to the authors, the approach could potentially be generalized to other disease states and immunological phenotypes. In a later analysis, HLA-associated TCR beta chains showed more clonal expansion and lower generation probabilities than non-associated chains that were equally common. A later analysis found that most CMV-associated TCR beta chains appeared HLA-restricted, with HLA associations seemingly driven largely by CMV exposure.

The receptor library was made with the immunoSEQ multiplex PCR assay. For the multiplex PCR, a mixture combining 60 forward primers for TCR Vbeta segments and 13 reverse primers for TCR Jbeta segments was used. A multiplex PCR assay on genomic DNA amplified the CDR3 region of rearranged TCR beta genes. The amplified TCR beta libraries were sequenced on the Illumina HiSeq System as 87-base-pair reads. The published analysis was carried out like this. In a later analysis, roughly 80 million unique TCR beta chains were counted across the approximately 620 repertoires, and around 11 million of these chains were shared by at least two donors. A nearest-neighbor algorithm error-corrected the raw reads and collapsed the reads into unique sequences, merging closely related sequences to remove PCR and sequencing errors. To assign V, D and J gene segments, CDR3 sequences were aligned to IMGT reference sequences. Each retained sequence needed at least a six-nucleotide match to both a V gene segment and a J gene segment. Rearrangements were classified as productive when the CDR3 lacked stop codons and remained in frame with V and J, and all other rearrangements were classified as non-productive. CDR3 was defined by IMGT convention, running from the second conserved V-encoded cysteine to the conserved J-encoded phenylalanine. In an earlier analysis of roughly 610 of the donors, sequences lacking an unambiguous match to a single V gene segment were excluded. An earlier analysis of over 450 of the donors classified V segments as functional when productive rearrangements were above 56.7% and as segregating when the standard deviation between donors was above 5%. A statistical classification framework was developed to diagnose cytomegalovirus status using the catalog of TCR beta chain sequences. A later analysis assigned V and J genes by comparing TCR nucleotide sequences with IMGT/GENE-DB human TR gene sequences. A later analysis assigned CDR3 sequences and most-parsimonious VDJ recombination scenarios with the TCRdist pipeline. A later analysis defined each TCR beta chain by its CDR3 amino acid sequence plus V-gene family, and excluded reads lacking a unique V-gene family. In a later analysis, 550 to 650 highly shared, low-generation-probability nucleotide sequences were removed to address suspected cross-contamination and a sequencing artifact. For each public chain, a later analysis derived a clonal expansion index from normalized ranks of inferred template counts within each repertoire. Generation probabilities in a later analysis came from a VDJ recombination model fitted to out-of-frame rearrangements, and those results were checked against IGoR. A later analysis scored TCR-TCR, TCR-HLA and TCR-CMV co-occurrence with hypergeometric tests, applying a repertoire-size bias correction to TCR pairs. In a later analysis, false discovery rates were estimated by permuting HLA or CMV assignments 20 times. In a later analysis, co-occurring TCRs were grouped using DBSCAN, and TCRdist sequence similarity was added for clustering within HLA-allele-positive subsets. For co-occurrence clustering, repertoires with fewer than 30,000 or more than 120,000 public chains were excluded, along with roughly five repertoires with anomalous nucleotide sharing. As stored in TCRdb, this immuneACCESS dataset retains in-frame rearrangements with V and J assigned. A fraction of the clones does not appear; measured against another copy, unresolved V genes explain less than half of the discrepancy, and the remainder lacks a known reason. The V and J calls and the clone size are those of that table, but D and trimming were determined from the DNA. This sample comprises some 120,000 clones, around four fifths of them detected only once. Of the sample, 5% to 5.5% is held by the ten largest clones.

What was sequenced was PBMCs. This clonotype originated in a man aged 25 to 40 in good health and CMV-seronegative.

The CDR3 here reads CAISELDRSLNTEAFF. In nucleotides, the sequence is TGTGCCATCAGTGAACTCGACAGGTCTTTGAACACTGAAGCTTTCTTT. The chain was built from TRBV10-3 and TRBJ1-1; the D gene is perhaps TRBD1, on 6 matching bases. V lost 3 bases and J lost 0 bases; the stretch between them is 14 bases long. CDR1 and CDR2 are drawn from the germline V gene: ENHRY, SYGVKD. There are 16 amino acids in the CDR3, from cysteine to phenylalanine inclusive. The retained sequence is limited to the CDR3, 48 bases, with the frame set at the first base.